Each of the 19 T cell receptor beta chains below was sequenced from the same sample in a study of CD4 T cells in relation to SARS-CoV-2 and coronaviruses. Produced via immunoSEQ multiplex PCR; TCRdb's table is partial and in-frame only. The data contain about 60,000 clones, roughly nine tenths of them singletons. Sequencing input: naive CD4+ T cells from PBMCs. Documented subset: naive CD4+ T cells isolated by negative enrichment. Receptors were obtained from an adult with COVID-19.

V is TRBV15 and J is TRBJ1-2, with 7 bases that match TRBD1. The CDR3 covers 15 residues. The V gene end was trimmed by 5 bases and the J gene end by 0 bases; junction bases not matched to a gene: 6. Per germline, CDR1 LNHNV and CDR2 YYDKDF (reference sequence). CDR3 loop: CATSRKTGTNYGYTF. DNA of the CDR3: TGTGCCACCAGCCGTAAGACAGGGACTAACTATGGCTACACCTTC.

This chain links TRBV4-1 with TRBJ2-5, with D possibly called TRBD1 or TRBD2 (5 bases each). V was cut by 1 base and J by 6 bases, with 27 bases left in between. This CDR3 region has 19 residues. Germline V gene sequence: CDR1 MGHRA, CDR2 YSYEKL. The CDR3 coding sequence is TGCGCCAGCAGCCAAGTATTTCAACAAAGGGACGAGAAACGGAAGACCCAGTACTTC. This encodes CASSQVFQQRDEKRKTQYF.

The V call is TRBV7-9, the J call TRBJ2-2; D uncertain. The germline gives CDR1 SEHNR, CDR2 FQNEAQ (reference sequence). The length of the CDR3 is 13 residues. V was clipped by 3 bases and J by 6 bases, with 8 bases between them. DNA for the CDR3: TGTGCCAGCAGCTTGGTAGTGGCCGGGGAGCTGTTTTTT. Residues: CASSLVVAGELFF.

In this sample, this clone turned up once. The gene calls are TRBV11-2 and TRBJ2-5; maybe TRBD2 (5 bases). This CDR3 region has 17 residues. The V gene's germline CDR1 is SGHAT and CDR2 FQNNGV. Trimming left V 2 bases short and J 5 bases short, with 21 bases between. CDR3 protein: CASSLPFWTEARETQYF. The CDR3 DNA follows: TGTGCCAGCAGCTTACCTTTTTGGACTGAGGCCCGGGAGACCCAGTACTTC.

The chain joins TRBV5-6 to TRBJ2-5, with 7 bases that match TRBD1. Germline CDR1 and CDR2: SGHDT and YYEEEE. The V gene end was trimmed by 0 bases and the J gene end by 5 bases; junction bases not matched to a gene: 4. This CDR3 has 14 residues. CDR3 DNA sequence: TGTGCCAGCAGCTTGGAAGGGGGCGGGGAGACCCAGTACTTC. As protein: CASSLEGGGETQYF.

This clone has a single count. V and J are TRBV18 and TRBJ2-5; 8 nucleotides match TRBD1. The CDR3 contains 15 residues. After removal of 3 bases from V and 4 bases from J, the junction contained 7 bases not matched to a gene. The germline CDR1 and CDR2 sequences are KGHSH and LQKENI. CDR3: CASSPDRGGRETQYF. CDR3 nucleotides: TGTGCCAGCTCACCCGACAGGGGAGGACGAGAGACCCAGTACTTC.

The chain has TRBV5-1 and TRBJ1-4; D remains unclear. Germline CDR1 reads SGHRS; CDR2 reads YFSETQ. V lost 4 bases and J lost 4, with 11 bases in between. The CDR3 has 14 residues. CDR3 sequence reads: CASSVAGYNEKLFF. The CDR3 DNA is TGCGCCAGCAGCGTCGCCGGATATAATGAAAAACTGTTTTTT.

The chain uses TRBV28 and TRBJ1-5; D possibly corresponds to TRBD1 (5 bases). This CDR3 is built from 13 residues. Germline V gene data show CDR1 as MDHEN and CDR2 as SYDVKM. V lost 7 bases to trimming and J lost 9 bases, with 16 bases between them. The CDR3 bases are TGTGCCAGCATTGGAACAGGATTATGGCCCCAGCATTTT. Its translation: CASIGTGLWPQHF.

The chain couples TRBV3-1 (or the pseudogene TRBV3-2) to TRBJ2-2; 7 bases fit TRBD2. The ends lost 0 bases at V and 1 base at J; junction bases unmatched: 5. From germline, CDR1 is LGHDT and CDR2 YNNKEL (reference sequence). This CDR3 contains 17 residues. The DNA for the CDR3 is TGTGCCAGCAGCCAAGAGGGGAGCGGGGAGAACACCGGGGAGCTGTTTTTT. Translating gives CASSQEGSGENTGELFF.

The chain carries TRBV28 and TRBJ2-5, with D maybe TRBD2 (5 bases). This CDR3 is 13 amino acids long. Germline CDR1 reads MDHEN; CDR2 reads SYDVKM. V gave up 3 bases and J gave up 5 bases, with 10 bases separating them. The CDR3 sequence: CASSFVGGETQYF. CDR3 in DNA: TGTGCCAGCAGTTTTGTAGGCGGGGAGACCCAGTACTTC.

The rearrangement links TRBV7-3 to TRBJ2-3; a weak D match, TRBD2 (7 bases). Between the trimmed V and J ends, which lost 3 bases and 1 base, there was a span of 14 bases. The CDR3 spans 16 residues. Germline assignment: CDR1 SGHTA and CDR2 FQGTGA. The CDR3 region is CASSLRGGVGTDTQYF. The CDR3 nucleotides read TGTGCCAGCAGCTTGAGGGGGGGCGTCGGCACAGATACGCAGTATTTT.

The chain links TRBV6-5 to TRBJ2-6, with D perhaps matching TRBD1 (5 bases). Germline values: CDR1 MNHEY, CDR2 SVGAGI. V lost 2 bases to trimming and J lost 4 bases, with 9 bases between them. There are 15 residues in the CDR3. DNA of the CDR3: TGTGCCAGCAGTTACAGGGGTGCCGGGGCCAACGTCCTGACTTTC. Its protein product is CASSYRGAGANVLTF.

The chain couples TRBV15 to TRBJ2-3, with D unresolved. With 0 bases removed from V and 1 base from J, the gap between germline ends came to 5 bases. Germline CDR1 reads LNHNV; CDR2 reads YYDKDF (reference sequence). The CDR3 contains 14 residues. The CDR3 loop is CATSRDTGTDTQYF. The CDR3 nucleotides are TGTGCCACCAGCAGAGATACAGGCACAGATACGCAGTATTTT.

The rearrangement links TRBV2 to TRBJ2-7; unclear D gene. CDR1 is SNHLY and CDR2 is FYNNEI in the germline V gene. The CDR3 covers 14 residues. Deletions cut 5 bases from V and 3 bases from J, with 14 bases between. CDR3 region: CASSSRQENYEQYF. In nucleotides, the CDR3 is TGTGCCAGCAGTTCAAGACAAGAAAACTACGAGCAGTACTTC.

The chain recombines TRBV3-1 (or the pseudogene TRBV3-2) with TRBJ1-1, with TRBD1 matching 8 bases. This CDR3 has 14 amino acids. The germline CDR1 and CDR2 sequences are LGHDT and YNNKEL (reference sequence). The V gene end was trimmed by 5 bases and the J gene end by 10 bases; junction bases not matched to a gene: 12. As DNA, the CDR3 is TGTGCCAGCAGCAACCGGCAACAGGGGGGGACAGCTTTCTTT. It yields the protein CASSNRQQGGTAFF.

This chain uses TRBV6-5 with TRBJ2-7; a weak D match, TRBD1 (7 bases). Trimming cost V 6 bases and J 11 bases, with 17 bases left between them. The CDR3 loop spans 12 amino acids. Germline-derived CDR1 and CDR2 are MNHEY and SVGAGI. Here the CDR3 DNA reads TGTGCCAGCAGCCGCGGGACAGCAGAAAAGTACTTC. Its protein product is CASSRGTAEKYF.

V is TRBV6-5 and J is TRBJ2-7; D unresolved. Trimming took off 2 bases at V and 4 bases at J, with 12 bases between the two ends. The CDR3 consists of 14 residues. From germline, CDR1 is MNHEY and CDR2 SVGAGI. The DNA of the CDR3 is TGTGCCAGCAGTTACATCCGGTCGGAGTACGAGCAGTACTTC. This encodes CASSYIRSEYEQYF.

This chain uses TRBV3-1 (or the pseudogene TRBV3-2) with TRBJ2-1; tentative D call: TRBD2 (5 bases). The germline CDR1 and CDR2 sequences are LGHDT and YNNKEL (reference sequence). CDR3 length: 15 residues. Between the trimmed V and J ends, which lost 0 bases and 6 bases, there was a span of 12 bases. CDR3 DNA: TGTGCCAGCAGCCAAGATTGGGGTGGAGGCAATGAGCAGTTCTTC. Translating gives CASSQDWGGGNEQFF.

A note on this clone: The same CDR3 can be traced to other DNA sequences in this sample. This chain links TRBV19 with TRBJ2-5; 9 bases are a match to TRBD1. Germline trimming cut 4 bases from V and 3 bases from J; bases unmatched to any gene: 0. The germline gives CDR1 LNHDA, CDR2 SQIVND (reference sequence). This CDR3 has 13 residues. CDR3 residues: CASSRDREETQYF. In DNA form, the CDR3 reads TGTGCCAGTAGTAGGGACAGGGAAGAGACCCAGTACTTC.